This T cell receptor beta chain was sequenced in a study of vaccination effects on CD4 cells after COVID-19. Study as a whole: BNT162b2 vaccine or mRNA-1273 vaccine was given to participants in two doses. The two convalescent patients provided samples 16 days and one week before vaccination.

Trimming shortened V by 3 bases and J by 3 bases, and 9 bases separated the two germline ends. The germline V gene has CDR1 KGHSH and CDR2 LQKENI. This CDR3 is 14 amino acids long. In the case of this clone: Its specificity is not known.

Viral peptide pool expansion of antigen-specific CD4+ T cells preceded sequencing in the ViraFEST assay. Following a roughly 9-day culture, CD4+ T cells were purified. The person's infection with SARS-CoV-2, confirmed by PCR, took place between March and December 2020. Supplemented with 7.5 to 10 IU/ml IL-2 and 10 ug/ml peptides, approximately 2 million PBMC per well were kept in culture. General study points: There were few convalescent patients in the study and no early post-infection timepoints.

The data were produced by immunoSEQ multiplex PCR, yet TCRdb's version contains in-frame clones alone and is incomplete. The sample carries around 40,000 clones, under 80% recorded once. The TCR was taken from a human donor who had a prior SARS-CoV-2 infection. The rearrangement joins TRBV18 to TRBJ1-5, with D unclear. The sequencing used CD4+ T cells from PBMCs cultured with a peptide pool, collected before COVID-19 vaccination. CDR3 in amino acids: CASSPLRDNQPQHF. DNA for the CDR3: TGTGCCAGCTCACCCCTTCGGGACAATCAGCCCCAGCATTTT.